The 9 T cell receptor beta chains listed next were all sequenced from one sample in a study of shared clonotypes between healthy human individuals. Profiling relied on immunoSEQ multiplex PCR, and the TCRdb table lists in-frame clones only, not all of them. Counted here are some 1.1 million clones, approximately 77% occurring once; the ten biggest clones make up approximately 0.95%. The specimen sequenced was memory CD4+ T cells from PBMCs. Stated subset: CD45RA-negative fraction. These receptors came from a young man in good health. Some clones in this sample may be carry-over from other donors' samples.

This clone was counted only a few times. This CDR3 is also generated by other DNA sequences in the sample. CDR3 DNA: TGTGCCAGCAGCGTAGCAACAGCTAACTATGGCTACACCTTC. It translates to CASSVATANYGYTF. V and J are TRBV9 and TRBJ1-2; no firm D call. The V and J ends lost 0 bases and 0 bases respectively, with 6 bases between them. Germline V CDR1 and CDR2: SGDLS, YYNGEE. The CDR3 loop spans 14 amino acids.

The V call is TRBV6-1, the J call TRBJ2-7, with TRBD1 as a possible D gene (5 bases). Germline V gene data show CDR1 as MNHNS and CDR2 as SASEGT. V dropped 6 bases and J dropped 6 bases, with 21 bases sitting between them. The CDR3 covers 15 residues. The CDR3, as DNA: TGTGCCAGCAGAACCCGTCATAGGGGTGATTCCGAGCAGTACTTC. Translated: CASRTRHRGDSEQYF.

As to this clone: The sample carries other DNA sequences with the same CDR3. The CDR3 here is CASSFSRGQETQYF. The CDR3 nucleotides are TGTGCCAGCAGTTTTAGTCGGGGTCAAGAGACCCAGTACTTC. The V and J genes are TRBV28 and TRBJ2-5, with D possibly TRBD2 on 5 matching bases. Germline CDR1 reads MDHEN; CDR2 reads SYDVKM. V was clipped by 3 bases and J by 2 bases, with 10 bases between them. The CDR3 consists of 14 residues.

The genes are TRBV29-1 and TRBJ2-6, with 12 bases lining up with TRBD1. From germline, CDR1 is SQVTM and CDR2 ANQGSEA. V was clipped by 3 bases and J by 2 bases; unmatched bases: 2. CDR3 length: 16 amino acids. CDR3 protein: CSVEGTGGAGANVLTF. The CDR3 DNA reads TGCAGCGTTGAGGGGACAGGGGGCGCTGGGGCCAACGTCCTGACTTTC.

The chain links TRBV2 to TRBJ2-5; D may be TRBD1 (6 bases). Germline V lookup: CDR1 SNHLY, CDR2 FYNNEI. Trimming stripped 6 bases from V and 5 bases from J, with 19 bases between. This CDR3 region has 15 residues. As DNA, the CDR3 is TGTGCCAGCAGCGACCCGGGACACCGAGGGGAGACCCAGTACTTC. It is translated as CASSDPGHRGETQYF.

The CDR3 DNA sequence: TGTGCCAGCAGCTTTGGGACAGGGTACGAGCAGTACTTC. As protein: CASSFGTGYEQYF. This chain connects TRBV7-9 to TRBJ2-7, with 9 bases lining up with TRBD1. The CDR3 extends over 13 amino acids. CDR1 and CDR2 from the germline V gene are SEHNR and FQNEAQ (reference sequence). The V gene end was trimmed by 3 bases and the J gene end by 4 bases; junction bases not matched to a gene: 1.

The chain is built from TRBV7-2 and TRBJ2-1, with TRBD1 as a possible D gene (5 bases). The length of the CDR3 is 14 residues. Trimming left V 3 bases short and J 8 bases short, with 14 bases between. Looked up from germline, CDR1 is SGHTA and CDR2 is FQGNSA. CDR3 in DNA: TGTGCCAGCAGCTTGGATGGAAGGGGCGATGAGCAGTTCTTC. This sequence encodes CASSLDGRGDEQFF.

The chain joins TRBV19 to TRBJ1-1; a possible D gene is TRBD1 (6 bases). The V gene's germline CDR1 is LNHDA and CDR2 SQIVND (reference sequence). The length of the CDR3 is 13 residues. The germline V and J ends were trimmed by 6 bases and 3 bases, with 11 bases remaining between them. The CDR3, as DNA: TGTGCCAGTAGGACAAGGGGGGACACTGAAGCTTTCTTT. Translation: CASRTRGDTEAFF.

The rearrangement joins TRBV5-4 to TRBJ2-5; perhaps TRBD1 as D (6 bases). The CDR3 spans 13 residues. Trimming stripped 2 bases from V and 3 bases from J, with 8 bases between. Germline V gene lookup returns CDR1 SGHNT and CDR2 YYREEE (reference sequence). The chain's CDR3 is CASSFGDKETQYF. In nucleotides, the CDR3 is TGTGCCAGCAGCTTTGGGGACAAAGAGACCCAGTACTTC.